Below are 5 T cell receptor beta chains sequenced from a single sample in a study of blood T cell repertoires in COVID-19. The method was immunoSEQ multiplex PCR; TCRdb's version includes in-frame clones alone and lacks a portion of them. This sample has some 280,000 clones, with around 85% found just once. The sequenced sample consisted of peripheral blood. All receptors derive from a woman between 50 and 59 years old with active or convalescent COVID-19.

This sequence joins TRBV6-5 and TRBJ2-2; D unclear. CDR1 is MNHEY and CDR2 is SVGAGI in the germline V gene. The V end lost 6 bases, the J end lost 6 bases, and 14 bases lay between the germline ends. The CDR3 sequence is 14 residues long. For the CDR3, the DNA is TGTGCCAGCAGCTACACCGACTTGGCCGGGGAGCTGTTTTTT. This codes for CASSYTDLAGELFF.

This chain joins TRBV5-5 and TRBJ1-1; D remains ambiguous. This CDR3 comprises 14 residues. The V gene's germline CDR1 is SGHKS and CDR2 YYEKEE (reference sequence). V lost 2 bases, J lost 1 base, and 9 bases lay in between. The CDR3 DNA reads as TGTGCCAGCAGCTTCCGACTTCGGAACACTGAAGCTTTCTTT. Protein: CASSFRLRNTEAFF.

The chain's CDR3 is CSVEDLRGLAGGETQYF. In DNA form, the CDR3 reads TGCAGCGTTGAAGATCTTCGAGGACTAGCGGGAGGGGAGACCCAGTACTTC. V gene TRBV29-1 combines with J gene TRBJ2-5; 15 nucleotides agree with TRBD2. CDR3 length: 17 residues. V was pared by 0 bases and J by 5 bases, with 7 bases of the junction left unmatched. The germline V gene encodes CDR1 SQVTM and CDR2 ANQGSEA.

This clone was counted a few times. The chain combines TRBV25-1 with TRBJ2-1; 12 positions agree with TRBD2. CDR1 MGHDK and CDR2 SYGVNS come from the germline V gene. This CDR3 contains 15 residues. J lost 5 bases, V lost 8 bases, and 7 bases had no gene match. The CDR3 reads CASGRLAGVDNEQFF. CDR3 DNA sequence: TGTGCCAGCGGACGACTAGCGGGAGTAGACAATGAGCAGTTCTTC.

The V gene is TRBV5-1, the J gene TRBJ2-3; TRBD2 is a possible D gene (5 bases). The germline V gene has CDR1 SGHRS and CDR2 YFSETQ. The V gene lost 3 bases and the J gene lost 0 bases, with 8 bases spanning the gap. This CDR3 contains 14 residues. The CDR3 protein is CASSWRSSTDTQYF. The CDR3 DNA follows: TGCGCCAGCAGCTGGAGGTCTAGCACAGATACGCAGTATTTT.